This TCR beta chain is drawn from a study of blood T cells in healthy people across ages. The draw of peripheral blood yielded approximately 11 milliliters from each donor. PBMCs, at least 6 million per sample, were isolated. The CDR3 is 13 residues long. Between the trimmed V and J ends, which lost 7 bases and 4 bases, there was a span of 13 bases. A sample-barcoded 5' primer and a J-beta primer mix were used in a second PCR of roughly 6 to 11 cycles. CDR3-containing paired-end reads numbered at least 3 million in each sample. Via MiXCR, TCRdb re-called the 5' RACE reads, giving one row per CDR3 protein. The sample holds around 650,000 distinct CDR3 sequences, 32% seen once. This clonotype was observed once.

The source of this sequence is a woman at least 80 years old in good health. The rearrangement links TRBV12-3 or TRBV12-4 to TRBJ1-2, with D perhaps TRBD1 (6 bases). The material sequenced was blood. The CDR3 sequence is CASMGTSRYGYTF. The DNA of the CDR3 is TGTGCCAGCATGGGGACATCCCGCTATGGCTACACCTTC.